One sample yielded the 9 T cell receptor beta chains listed below, sequenced in a study of blood T cell repertoires in COVID-19. This table comes from immunoSEQ multiplex PCR, and its TCRdb copy is limited to in-frame clones, with some not included. The table lists over 250,000 clones, roughly 85% of them singletons. Material: peripheral blood. These receptors all come from a human donor in a cohort sampled during active COVID-19.

The DNA for the CDR3 is TGTGCCACCAGTGATTCTAGCGGGAGCAACACCGGGGAGCTGTTTTTT. Protein product: CATSDSSGSNTGELFF. The rearrangement uses TRBV24-1 and TRBJ2-2; 10 positions agree with TRBD2. Losses at the gene ends were 2 bases for V and 2 bases for J; bases not matched to a gene: 1. The CDR3 runs to 16 residues. CDR1 and CDR2 (germline): KGHDR, SFDVKD.

The chain is built from TRBV20-1 and TRBJ1-1; no definite D call. CDR1 is DFQATT and CDR2 is SNEGSKA in the germline V gene (reference sequence). Trimming removed 6 bases from V and 1 base from J, with 6 bases in between. The CDR3 totals 11 residues. The DNA of the CDR3 is TGCAGTGCACAGAAGAACACTGAAGCTTTCTTT. Its translation: CSAQKNTEAFF.

The chain uses TRBV18 and TRBJ1-1; 8 positions agree with TRBD1. The J segment lost 5 bases and the V segment lost 4 bases, leaving 15 bases of the junction unmatched. This CDR3 has 17 residues. From germline, CDR1 is KGHSH and CDR2 LQKENI. In DNA, the CDR3 is TGTGCCAGCTCACGTTCTTTTCAGCAGGGGGCGAAGACTGAAGCTTTCTTT. This sequence encodes CASSRSFQQGAKTEAFF.

V is TRBV6-4 and J is TRBJ2-7, with TRBD2 matching over 7 bases. Germline CDR1 and CDR2: MRHNA and SNTAGT. This CDR3 region has 16 residues. The junction had 14 bases not matched to a gene; V was cut back by 3 bases and J by 6 bases. CDR3 sequence: CASSERKERDEFEQYF. For the CDR3, the DNA is TGTGCCAGCAGTGAGAGAAAGGAGCGGGATGAGTTCGAGCAGTACTTC.

The genes are TRBV24-1 and TRBJ2-7; D is perhaps TRBD2 (5 bases). The CDR3 extends over 14 amino acids. Between the trimmed V and J ends, which lost 3 bases and 2 bases, there was a span of 10 bases. The germline gives CDR1 KGHDR, CDR2 SFDVKD. The DNA for the CDR3 is TGTGCCACCAGTGATGCGGGCGTTCCCTACGAGCAGTACTTC. Amino acids: CATSDAGVPYEQYF.

The V call is TRBV7-2, the J call TRBJ1-2; D is unclear. The CDR3 extends over 14 amino acids. Germline V lookup: CDR1 SGHTA, CDR2 FQGNSA. Between the trimmed V and J ends, which lost 5 bases and 4 bases, there was a span of 14 bases. DNA of the CDR3: TGTGCCAGCAGCGCCTTATGGGAGGGCTATGGCTACACCTTC. It translates to CASSALWEGYGYTF.

This sequence joins TRBV7-9 and TRBJ2-3; 8 positions agree with TRBD2. The CDR3 runs 14 residues. The junction had 7 bases not matched to a gene; V was cut back by 5 bases and J by 6 bases. The germline gives CDR1 SEHNR, CDR2 FQNEAQ (reference sequence). CDR3: CASSPGTSGDTQYF. The CDR3 nucleotides read TGTGCCAGCAGCCCTGGGACTAGTGGCGATACGCAGTATTTT.

The chain has TRBV10-3 and TRBJ2-7, with D possibly matching TRBD1 (6 bases). CDR3 length equals 12 residues. Trimming took off 5 bases at V and 4 bases at J, with 9 bases between the two ends. Germline values: CDR1 ENHRY, CDR2 SYGVKD. The CDR3 coding sequence is TGTGCCATCAGTTTCCAGGGGTACGAGCAGTACTTC. Amino acids: CAISFQGYEQYF.

The chain is built from TRBV9 and TRBJ2-5, with TRBD2 matching over 14 bases. Germline values: CDR1 SGDLS, CDR2 YYNGEE. J lost 4 bases, V lost 3 bases, and 8 bases had no gene match. CDR3 length: 17 amino acids. DNA of the CDR3: TGTGCCAGCAGCGACGGACTAGCGGGAGGTTGGGTAGAGACCCAGTACTTC. Protein: CASSDGLAGGWVETQYF. The variable domain in full, with the rest retrieved from reference TRBV9 and TRBJ2-5, is DSGVTQTPKHLITATGQRVTLRCSPRSGDLSVYWYQQSLDQGLQFLIQYYNGEERAKGNILERFSAQQFPDLHSELNLSSLELGDSALYFCASSDGLAGGWVETQYFGPGTRLLVL.